This TCR beta chain comes out of a study of blood T cell repertoires in COVID-19. For the study at large: Samples came from the United States, Italy and Spain, spanning acute and convalescent COVID-19.

Germline CDR1 and CDR2: SGHTA and FQGNSA. Between the trimmed V and J ends, which lost 1 base and 0 bases, there was a span of 6 bases. This CDR3 has 14 amino acids. How the authors handled the data: Counts of nucleated cells, estimated from reference gene primer amplification, were obtained. TCRdb's copy holds only in-frame clones and misses some; the assay was immunoSEQ multiplex PCR. That table is the source of V, J and clone size, and D and trimming were worked out from the DNA. The table lists approximately 130,000 clones, 86% of them singletons, with roughly 18% in the top ten. The source is a woman aged 45-59 years who had recovered from COVID-19. Sequencing was done on a sample of peripheral blood. The chain is built from TRBV7-2 and TRBJ1-1; D gene unclear. CDR3 region: CASSLGQMNTEAFF. DNA of the CDR3: TGTGCCAGCAGCTTAGGGCAGATGAACACTGAAGCTTTCTTT. The full variable domain, in which reference TRBV7-2 and TRBJ1-1 provide the parts outside the CDR3, is GAGVSQSPSNKVTEKGKDVELRCDPISGHTALYWYRQSLGQGLEFLIYFQGNSAPDKSGLPSDRFSAERTGGSVSTLTIQRTQQEDSAVYLCASSLGQMNTEAFFGQGTRLTVV.